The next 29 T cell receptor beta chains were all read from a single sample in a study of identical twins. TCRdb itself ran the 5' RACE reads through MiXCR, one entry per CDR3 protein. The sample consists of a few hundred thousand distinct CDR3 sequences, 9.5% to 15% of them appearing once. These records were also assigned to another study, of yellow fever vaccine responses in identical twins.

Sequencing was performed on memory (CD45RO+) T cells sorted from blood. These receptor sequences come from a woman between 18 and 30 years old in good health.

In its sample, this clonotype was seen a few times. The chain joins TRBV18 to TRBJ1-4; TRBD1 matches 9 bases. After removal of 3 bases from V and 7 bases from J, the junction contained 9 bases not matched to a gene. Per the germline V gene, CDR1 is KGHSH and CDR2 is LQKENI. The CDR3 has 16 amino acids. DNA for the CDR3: TGTGCCAGCTCACCGCCGGGACAGGGCCAAGGTGAAAAACTGTTTTTT. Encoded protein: CASSPPGQGQGEKLFF.

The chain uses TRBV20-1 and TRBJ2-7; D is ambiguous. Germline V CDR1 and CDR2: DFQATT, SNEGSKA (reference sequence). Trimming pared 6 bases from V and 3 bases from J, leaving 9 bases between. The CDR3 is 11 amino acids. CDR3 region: CSALSNYEQYF. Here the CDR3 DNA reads TGCAGTGCCCTGAGTAACTACGAGCAGTACTTC.

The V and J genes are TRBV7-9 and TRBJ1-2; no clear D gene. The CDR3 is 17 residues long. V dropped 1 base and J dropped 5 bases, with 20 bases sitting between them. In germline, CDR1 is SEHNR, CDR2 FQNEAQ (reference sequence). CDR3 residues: CASSLELGRGREYGYTF. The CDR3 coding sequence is TGTGCCAGCAGCTTAGAACTCGGCCGGGGAAGAGAGTATGGCTACACCTTC.

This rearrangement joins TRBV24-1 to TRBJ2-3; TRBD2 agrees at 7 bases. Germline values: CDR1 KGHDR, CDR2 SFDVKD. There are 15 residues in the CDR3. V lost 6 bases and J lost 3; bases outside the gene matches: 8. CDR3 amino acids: CATSPSGELTDTQYF. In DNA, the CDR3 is TGTGCCACCAGTCCCAGCGGGGAACTTACAGATACGCAGTATTTT.

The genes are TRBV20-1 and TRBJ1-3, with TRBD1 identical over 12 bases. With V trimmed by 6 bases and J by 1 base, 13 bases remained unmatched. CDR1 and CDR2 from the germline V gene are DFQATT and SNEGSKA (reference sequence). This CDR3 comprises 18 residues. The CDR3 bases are TGCAGTGCCTATCCCGCCGGGACAGGGGGCATTTCTGGAAACACCATATATTTT. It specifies CSAYPAGTGGISGNTIYF.

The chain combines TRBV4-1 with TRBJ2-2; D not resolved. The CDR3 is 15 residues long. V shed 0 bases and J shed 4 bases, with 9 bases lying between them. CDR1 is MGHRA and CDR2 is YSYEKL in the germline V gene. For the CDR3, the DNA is TGCGCCAGCAGCCAAGATAGAGTAGGCACCGGGGAGCTGTTTTTT. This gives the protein CASSQDRVGTGELFF.

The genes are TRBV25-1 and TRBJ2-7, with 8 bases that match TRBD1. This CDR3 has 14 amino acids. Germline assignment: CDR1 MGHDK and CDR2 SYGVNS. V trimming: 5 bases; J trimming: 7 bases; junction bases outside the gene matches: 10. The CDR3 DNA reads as TGTGCCAGCAGTCTCCCGCATACAGGGGGAGAGCAGTACTTC. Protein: CASSLPHTGGEQYF.

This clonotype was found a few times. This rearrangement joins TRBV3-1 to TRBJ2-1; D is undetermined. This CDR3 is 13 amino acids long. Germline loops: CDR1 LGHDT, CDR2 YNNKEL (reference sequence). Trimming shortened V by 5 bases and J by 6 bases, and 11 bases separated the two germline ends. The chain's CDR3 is CASSYRAGNEQFF. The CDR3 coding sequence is TGTGCCAGCAGCTACCGGGCCGGCAATGAGCAGTTCTTC.

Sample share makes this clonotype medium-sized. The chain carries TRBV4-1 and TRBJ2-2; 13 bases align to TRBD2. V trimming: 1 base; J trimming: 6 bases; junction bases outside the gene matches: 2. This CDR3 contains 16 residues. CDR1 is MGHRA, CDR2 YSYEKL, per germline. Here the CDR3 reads CASSQATSGRAGELFF. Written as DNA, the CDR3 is TGCGCCAGCAGCCAAGCCACTAGCGGGAGGGCCGGGGAGCTGTTTTTT.

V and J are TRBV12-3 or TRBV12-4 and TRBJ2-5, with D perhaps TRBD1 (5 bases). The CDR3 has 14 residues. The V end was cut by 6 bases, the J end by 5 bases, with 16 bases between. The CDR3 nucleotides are TGTGCCAGCAGCTATCGTCAGGACACGGAGACCCAGTACTTC. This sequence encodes CASSYRQDTETQYF.

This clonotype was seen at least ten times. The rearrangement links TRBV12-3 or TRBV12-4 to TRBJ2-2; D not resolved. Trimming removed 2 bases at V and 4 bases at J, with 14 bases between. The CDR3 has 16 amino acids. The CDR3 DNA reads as TGTGCCAGCAGTTTACCCGGACCCACCAGCACCGGGGAGCTGTTTTTT. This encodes CASSLPGPTSTGELFF.

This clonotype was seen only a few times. CDR3 nucleotides: TGTGCCAGCAGTTACTCGGAAAGGGCGAGGGAAGCTTTCTTT. Protein product: CASSYSERAREAFF. The chain couples TRBV6-5 to TRBJ1-1; D remains unclear. Germline lookup yields CDR1 MNHEY and CDR2 SVGAGI. V was clipped by 0 bases and J by 8 bases, with 13 bases between them. This CDR3 has 14 residues.

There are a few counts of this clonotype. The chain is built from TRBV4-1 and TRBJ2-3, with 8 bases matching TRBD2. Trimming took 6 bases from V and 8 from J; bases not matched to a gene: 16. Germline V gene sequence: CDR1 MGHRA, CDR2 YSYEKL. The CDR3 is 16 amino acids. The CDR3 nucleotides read TGCGCCAGCAGTCAGGGAGGTAGCGGGGTAGGGGTTACGCAGTATTTT. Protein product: CASSQGGSGVGVTQYF.

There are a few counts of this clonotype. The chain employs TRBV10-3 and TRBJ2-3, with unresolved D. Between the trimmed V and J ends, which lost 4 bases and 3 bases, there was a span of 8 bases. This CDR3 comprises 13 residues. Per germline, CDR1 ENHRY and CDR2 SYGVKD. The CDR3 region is CAISVFSTDTQYF. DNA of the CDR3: TGTGCCATCAGTGTTTTTTCGACAGATACGCAGTATTTT.

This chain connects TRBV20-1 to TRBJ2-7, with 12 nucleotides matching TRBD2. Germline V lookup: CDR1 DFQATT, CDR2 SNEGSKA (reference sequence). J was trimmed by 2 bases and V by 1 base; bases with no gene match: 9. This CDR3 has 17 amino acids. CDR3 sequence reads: CSARGGLAGRNTYEQYF. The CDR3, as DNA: TGCAGTGCTAGAGGGGGACTAGCGGGCCGAAATACCTACGAGCAGTACTTC.

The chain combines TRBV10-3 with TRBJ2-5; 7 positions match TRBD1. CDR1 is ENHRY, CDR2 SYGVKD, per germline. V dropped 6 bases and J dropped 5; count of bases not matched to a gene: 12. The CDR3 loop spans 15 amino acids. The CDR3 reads CAIRPGTAFSETQYF. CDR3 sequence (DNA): TGTGCCATCAGACCCGGGACAGCCTTCAGTGAGACCCAGTACTTC.

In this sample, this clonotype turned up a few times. The CDR3 nucleotides are TGTGCCAGTACCCCCGGGGGGTACACCGGGGAGCTGTTTTTT. Residues: CASTPGGYTGELFF. The genes are TRBV19 and TRBJ2-2; 7 nucleotides line up with TRBD2. The CDR3 totals 14 residues. Looked up from germline, CDR1 is LNHDA and CDR2 is SQIVND (reference sequence). The V and J ends lost 7 bases and 3 bases, in that order; junction bases with no gene match: 5.

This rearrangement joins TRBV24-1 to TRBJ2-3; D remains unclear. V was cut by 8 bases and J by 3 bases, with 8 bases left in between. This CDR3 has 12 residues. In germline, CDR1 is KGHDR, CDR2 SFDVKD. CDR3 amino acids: CATITATDTQYF. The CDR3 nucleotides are TGTGCCACCATAACGGCGACAGATACGCAGTATTTT.

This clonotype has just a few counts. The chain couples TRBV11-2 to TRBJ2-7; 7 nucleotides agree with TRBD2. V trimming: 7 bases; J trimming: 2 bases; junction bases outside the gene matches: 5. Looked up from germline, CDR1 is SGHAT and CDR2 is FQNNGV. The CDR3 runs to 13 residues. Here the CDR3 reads CASMGGSTYEQYF. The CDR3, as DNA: TGTGCCAGCATGGGCGGGAGCACCTACGAGCAGTACTTC.

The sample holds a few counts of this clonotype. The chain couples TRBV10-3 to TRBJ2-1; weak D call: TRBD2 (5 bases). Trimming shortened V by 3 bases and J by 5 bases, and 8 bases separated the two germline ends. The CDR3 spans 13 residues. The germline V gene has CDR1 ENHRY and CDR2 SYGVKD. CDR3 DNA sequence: TGTGCCATCAGTGAATCGGGGAACAATGAGCAGTTCTTC. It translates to CAISESGNNEQFF.

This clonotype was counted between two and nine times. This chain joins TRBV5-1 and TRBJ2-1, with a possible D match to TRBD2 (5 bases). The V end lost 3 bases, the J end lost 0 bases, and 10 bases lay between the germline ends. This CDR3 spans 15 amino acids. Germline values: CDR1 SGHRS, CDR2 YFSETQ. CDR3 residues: CASSWTESSYNEQFF. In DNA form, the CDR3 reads TGCGCCAGCAGCTGGACTGAGAGCTCCTACAATGAGCAGTTCTTC. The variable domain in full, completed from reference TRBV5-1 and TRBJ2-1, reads KAGVTQTPRYLIKTRGQQVTLSCSPISGHRSVSWYQQTPGQGLQFLFEYFSETQRNKGNFPGRFSGRQFSNSRSEMNVSTLELGDSALYLCASSWTESSYNEQFFGPGTRLTVL.

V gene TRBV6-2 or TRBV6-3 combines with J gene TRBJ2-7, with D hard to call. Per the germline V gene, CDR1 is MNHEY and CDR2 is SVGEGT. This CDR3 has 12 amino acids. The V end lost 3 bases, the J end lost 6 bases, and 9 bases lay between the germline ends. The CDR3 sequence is CASSYIGFEQYF. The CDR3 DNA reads TGTGCCAGCAGTTATATCGGTTTCGAGCAGTACTTC.

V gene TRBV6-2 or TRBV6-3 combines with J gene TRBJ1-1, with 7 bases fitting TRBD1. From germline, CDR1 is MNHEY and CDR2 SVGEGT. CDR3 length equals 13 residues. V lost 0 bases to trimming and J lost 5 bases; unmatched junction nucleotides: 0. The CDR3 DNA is TGTGCCAGCAGTTACTCGACAGGGACTGAAGCTTTCTTT. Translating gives CASSYSTGTEAFF.

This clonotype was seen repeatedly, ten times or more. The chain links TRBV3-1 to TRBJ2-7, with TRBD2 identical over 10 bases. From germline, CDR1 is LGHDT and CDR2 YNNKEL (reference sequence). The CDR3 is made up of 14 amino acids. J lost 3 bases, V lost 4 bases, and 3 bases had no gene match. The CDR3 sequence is CASSPSGGLYEQYF. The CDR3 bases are TGTGCCAGCAGCCCTAGCGGGGGACTCTACGAGCAGTACTTC.

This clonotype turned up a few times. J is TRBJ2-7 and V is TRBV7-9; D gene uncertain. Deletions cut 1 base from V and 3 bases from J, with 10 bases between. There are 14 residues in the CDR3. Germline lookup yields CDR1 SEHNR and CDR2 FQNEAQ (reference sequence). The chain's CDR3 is CASSLDGGNYEQYF. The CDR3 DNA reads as TGTGCCAGCAGCTTAGACGGTGGAAACTACGAGCAGTACTTC.

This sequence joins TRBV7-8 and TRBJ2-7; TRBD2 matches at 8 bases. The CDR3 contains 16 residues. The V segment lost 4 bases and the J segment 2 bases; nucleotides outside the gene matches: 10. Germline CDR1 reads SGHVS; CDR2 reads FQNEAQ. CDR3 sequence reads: CASSYKLSGGPYEQYF. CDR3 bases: TGTGCCAGCAGCTACAAATTAAGCGGGGGACCCTACGAGCAGTACTTC.

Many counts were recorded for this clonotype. DNA for the CDR3: TGCGCCAGCAGCTCCCTGTCCTCCTTTGGGAGGACTAGTCAGTTCTTC. Protein: CASSSLSSFGRTSQFF. This sequence joins TRBV5-1 and TRBJ2-1, with 7 bases identical to TRBD2. With V trimmed by 3 bases and J by 13 bases, 19 bases remained unmatched. Per germline, CDR1 SGHRS and CDR2 YFSETQ. The CDR3 length is 16 residues.

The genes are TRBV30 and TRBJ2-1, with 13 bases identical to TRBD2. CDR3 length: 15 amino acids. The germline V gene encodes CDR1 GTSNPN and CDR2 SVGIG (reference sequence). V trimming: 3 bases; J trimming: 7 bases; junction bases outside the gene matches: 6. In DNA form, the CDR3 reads TGTGCCTGGAGCTTGGGGACTAGCGGGATTAATGAGCAGTTCTTC. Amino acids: CAWSLGTSGINEQFF. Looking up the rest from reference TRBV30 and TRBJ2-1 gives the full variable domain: SQTIHQWPATLVQPVGSPLSLECTVEGTSNPNLYWYRQAAGRGLQLLFYSVGIGQISSEVPQNLSASRPQDRQFILSSKKLLLSDSGFYLCAWSLGTSGINEQFFGPGTRLTVL.

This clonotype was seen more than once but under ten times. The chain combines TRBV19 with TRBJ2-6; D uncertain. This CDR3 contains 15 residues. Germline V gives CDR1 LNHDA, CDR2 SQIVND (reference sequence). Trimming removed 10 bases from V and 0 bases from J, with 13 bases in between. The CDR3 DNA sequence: TGTGCCACTATCTCGGATAACTCTGGGGCCAACGTCCTGACTTTC. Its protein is CATISDNSGANVLTF. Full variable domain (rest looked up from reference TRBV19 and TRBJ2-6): DGGITQSPKYLFRKEGQNVTLSCEQNLNHDAMYWYRQDPGQGLRLIYYSQIVNDFQKGDIAEGYSVSREKKESFPLTVTSAQKNPTAFYLCATISDNSGANVLTFGAGSRLTVL.